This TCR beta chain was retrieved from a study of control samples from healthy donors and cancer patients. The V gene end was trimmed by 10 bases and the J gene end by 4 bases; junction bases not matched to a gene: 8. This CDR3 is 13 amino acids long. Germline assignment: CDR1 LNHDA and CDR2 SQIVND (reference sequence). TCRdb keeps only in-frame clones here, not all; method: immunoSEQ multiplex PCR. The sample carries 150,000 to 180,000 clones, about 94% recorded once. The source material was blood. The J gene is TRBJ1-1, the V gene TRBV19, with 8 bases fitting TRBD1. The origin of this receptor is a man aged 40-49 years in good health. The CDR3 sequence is CATTTGASTEAFF. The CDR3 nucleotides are TGTGCCACTACGACAGGGGCGAGCACTGAAGCTTTCTTT.